This paragraph covers one T cell receptor beta chain sequence. Its antigen is unidentified. Data came from immunoSEQ multiplex PCR; TCRdb stores just in-frame clones and leaves some out. This sample carries roughly 80,000 clones, roughly 86% of them seen once, and the ten largest clones take about 5.5%. This sample is drawn from a study of T cell responses to AZD1222 COVID-19 vaccine. Trimming left V 1 base short and J 6 bases short, with 15 bases between. This CDR3 has 14 residues. Germline V lookup: CDR1 SQVTM, CDR2 ANQGSEA. Findings and caveats of the study: Along spike, vaccine-associated CD4 TCRs were found throughout, with dominance at 160-218 and 743-854. Seropositivity was recorded at baseline in only 6 or 7 AZD1222 recipients. Females made up more of the donors, who were largely white British, and clonal diversity may have come out too low. Recipients of two AZD1222 doses showed rising Spike-specific TCR breadth and depth.

Here the sequenced sample was peripheral blood, taken on day 0 of MenACWY control vaccination. V gene TRBV29-1 combines with J gene TRBJ1-2, with D maybe TRBD1 (5 bases). The sequence was obtained from an adult in good health. The CDR3 coding sequence is TGCAGCGTTGAAGGTGGGGGACGGGGAGATGGCTACACCTTC. Residues: CSVEGGGRGDGYTF.